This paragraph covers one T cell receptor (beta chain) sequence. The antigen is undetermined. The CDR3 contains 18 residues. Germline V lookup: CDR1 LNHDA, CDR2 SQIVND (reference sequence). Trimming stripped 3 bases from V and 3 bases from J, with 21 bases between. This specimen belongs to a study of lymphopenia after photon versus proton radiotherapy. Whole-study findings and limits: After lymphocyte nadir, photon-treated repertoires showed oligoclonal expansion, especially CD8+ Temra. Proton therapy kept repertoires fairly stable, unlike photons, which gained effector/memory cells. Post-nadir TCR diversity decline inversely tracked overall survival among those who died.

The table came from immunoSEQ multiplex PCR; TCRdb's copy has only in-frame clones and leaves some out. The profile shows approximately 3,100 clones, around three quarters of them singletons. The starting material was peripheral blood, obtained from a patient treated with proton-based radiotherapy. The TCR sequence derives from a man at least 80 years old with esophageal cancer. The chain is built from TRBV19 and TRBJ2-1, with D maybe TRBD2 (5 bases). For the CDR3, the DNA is TGTGCCAGTAGTATCTTCCCCCCGGGGTTGGACCACTACAATGAGCAGTTCTTC. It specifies CASSIFPPGLDHYNEQFF. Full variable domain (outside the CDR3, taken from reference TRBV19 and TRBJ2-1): DGGITQSPKYLFRKEGQNVTLSCEQNLNHDAMYWYRQDPGQGLRLIYYSQIVNDFQKGDIAEGYSVSREKKESFPLTVTSAQKNPTAFYLCASSIFPPGLDHYNEQFFGPGTRLTVL.